The T cell receptor (beta chain) described here comes from a study of OX40 agonist ivuxolimab in advanced cancers. About the research overall: The study gave patients intravenous ivuxolimab at 0.01 to 10 mg/kg every 2 weeks. Males comprised over 80% of the group, whose mean age was about 60 years (range roughly 20 to 85).

The table came from immunoSEQ multiplex PCR; TCRdb's copy has only in-frame clones and leaves some out. Among approximately 46,000 clones listed, around 90% were seen once. If patients had autoimmune disease history or systemic immunosuppression, they were excluded. On cycle 4 day 1 and cycle 7 day 1, as well as at baseline, blood was sampled. The material was CD4+ or CD8+ T cells sorted from blood, obtained in a trial of the OX40 agonist ivuxolimab. This TCR was recovered from an adult with an advanced solid tumor such as melanoma, head and neck, liver or kidney cancer.

CDR3 DNA sequence: TGTGCCAGCAGTCTTACAGGGGAGATGAATTCACCCCTCCACTTT. This sequence encodes CASSLTGEMNSPLHF. This sequence joins TRBV2 and TRBJ1-6, with 7 bases identical to TRBD1. With V trimmed by 5 bases and J by 7 bases, 8 bases remained unmatched. CDR1 is SNHLY, CDR2 FYNNEI, per germline. CDR3 length: 15 residues.